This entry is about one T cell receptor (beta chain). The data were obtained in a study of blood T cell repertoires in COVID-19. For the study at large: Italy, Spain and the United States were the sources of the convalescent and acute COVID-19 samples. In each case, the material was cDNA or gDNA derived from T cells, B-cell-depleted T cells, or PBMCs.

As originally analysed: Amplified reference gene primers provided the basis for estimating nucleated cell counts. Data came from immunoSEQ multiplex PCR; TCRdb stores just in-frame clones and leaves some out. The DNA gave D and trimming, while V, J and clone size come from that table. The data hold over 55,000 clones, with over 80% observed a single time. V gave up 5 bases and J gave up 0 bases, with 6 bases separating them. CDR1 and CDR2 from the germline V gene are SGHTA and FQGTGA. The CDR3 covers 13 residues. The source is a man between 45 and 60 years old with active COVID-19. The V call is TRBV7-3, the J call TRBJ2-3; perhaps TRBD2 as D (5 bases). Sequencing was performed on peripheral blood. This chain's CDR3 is CASSRGSTDTQYF. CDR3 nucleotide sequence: TGTGCCAGCAGCCGGGGTAGCACAGATACGCAGTATTTT.